The 27 T cell receptor beta chains below all came from one sample that was sequenced in a study of blood T cell repertoires in COVID-19. TCRdb's table, derived via immunoSEQ multiplex PCR, lists solely in-frame clones and lacks some. The table lists fewer than 250,000 clones, 65% to 85% of them singletons. The specimen sequenced was peripheral blood. The origin of the receptors is a human donor in a cohort sampled during active COVID-19.

The V call is TRBV7-2, the J call TRBJ2-1; TRBD2 agrees at 11 bases. This CDR3 spans 17 amino acids. V dropped 0 bases and J dropped 6; count of bases not matched to a gene: 7. Germline CDR1 is SGHTA and CDR2 is FQGNSA. CDR3 coding DNA: TGTGCCAGCAGCTTAGCTATCCTAGCGGGGGGTATCAATGAGCAGTTCTTC. Translating it yields CASSLAILAGGINEQFF. Full variable domain (missing parts from reference TRBV7-2 and TRBJ2-1): GAGVSQSPSNKVTEKGKDVELRCDPISGHTALYWYRQSLGQGLEFLIYFQGNSAPDKSGLPSDRFSAERTGGSVSTLTIQRTQQEDSAVYLCASSLAILAGGINEQFFGPGTRLTVL.

This rearrangement joins TRBV7-9 to TRBJ2-7; possible D gene TRBD2, 6 bases. Germline assignment: CDR1 SEHNR and CDR2 FQNEAQ (reference sequence). This CDR3 region has 14 residues. Deletions cut 2 bases from V and 0 bases from J, with 8 bases between. The DNA for the CDR3 is TGTGCCAGCAGCTTACGGGGGATCTCCTACGAGCAGTACTTC. This encodes CASSLRGISYEQYF.

The chain employs TRBV7-9 and TRBJ2-7; 10 nucleotides match TRBD1. Germline lookup yields CDR1 SEHNR and CDR2 FQNEAQ (reference sequence). V shed 2 bases, J shed 5 bases, and the junction held 3 bases outside the gene matches. The length of the CDR3 is 14 residues. CDR3 in amino acids: CASSLLGQGHEQYF. CDR3 DNA sequence: TGTGCCAGCAGCTTACTGGGACAGGGGCACGAGCAGTACTTC. Supplemented by reference TRBV7-9 and TRBJ2-7, the full variable domain reads DTGVSQNPRHKITKRGQNVTFRCDPISEHNRLYWYRQTLGQGPEFLTYFQNEAQLEKSRLLSDRFSAERPKGSFSTLEIQRTEQGDSAMYLCASSLLGQGHEQYFGPGTRLTVT.

The chain uses TRBV18 and TRBJ2-7; 7 positions match TRBD2. Trimming cost V 6 bases and J 6 bases; bases outside gene matches: 8. The germline V gene has CDR1 KGHSH and CDR2 LQKENI. The CDR3 extends over 13 amino acids. As DNA, the CDR3 is TGTGCCAGCTCCCCCACTAGCGAGGGCGAGCAGTACTTC. It is translated as CASSPTSEGEQYF.

This chain links TRBV3-1 (or the pseudogene TRBV3-2) with TRBJ2-7; unclear D gene. V was trimmed by 0 bases and J by 2 bases, leaving 11 bases between them. Per the germline V gene, CDR1 is LGHDT and CDR2 is YNNKEL (reference sequence). CDR3 length: 15 amino acids. The CDR3 loop is CASSQEVGSAYEQYF. The DNA for the CDR3 is TGTGCCAGCAGCCAAGAGGTCGGCAGCGCCTACGAGCAGTACTTC.

The V gene is TRBV7-2, the J gene TRBJ1-4; D is unresolved. This CDR3 has 15 residues. Germline V gives CDR1 SGHTA, CDR2 FQGNSA. Trimming removed 4 bases at V and 0 bases at J, with 9 bases between. The CDR3 protein is CASSSQHTTNEKLFF. The CDR3 coding sequence is TGTGCCAGCAGCTCTCAACACACAACTAATGAAAAACTGTTTTTT.

The chain couples TRBV29-1 to TRBJ2-5; 7 nucleotides agree with TRBD2. Germline values: CDR1 SQVTM, CDR2 ANQGSEA. V gave up 7 bases and J gave up 1 base; unmatched junction bases: 9. The CDR3 covers 14 residues. The CDR3 bases are TGCAGCGGCGGTCCCAGCGGGGCCCAAGAGACCCAGTACTTC. Translated: CSGGPSGAQETQYF.

This chain connects TRBV5-4 to TRBJ2-7; D is unresolved. Per the germline V gene, CDR1 is SGHNT and CDR2 is YYREEE (reference sequence). There are 14 residues in the CDR3. V lost 0 bases, J lost 2 bases, and 9 bases lay in between. This chain's CDR3 is CASSLAGFTYEQYF. The CDR3 bases are TGTGCCAGCAGCTTGGCCGGGTTCACCTACGAGCAGTACTTC.

The chain combines TRBV6-1 with TRBJ1-1; D unclear. Trimming left V 2 bases short and J 7 bases short, with 8 bases between. CDR1 is MNHNS and CDR2 is SASEGT in the germline V gene. CDR3 length: 12 residues. The DNA of the CDR3 is TGTGCCAGCAGTGAAACACTACGTGAAGCTTTCTTT. Translating gives CASSETLREAFF.

This clone showed up just once. V usage is TRBV9 and J usage is TRBJ1-6, with a possible D match to TRBD1 (6 bases). V was shortened by 0 bases and J by 5 bases, with 9 bases between the two germline ends. The CDR3 has 15 residues. Germline assignment: CDR1 SGDLS and CDR2 YYNGEE. The CDR3, as DNA: TGTGCCAGCAGCGTAGGACAGGTGAATAATTCACCCCTCCACTTT. The encoded protein is CASSVGQVNNSPLHF. Together with reference TRBV9 and TRBJ1-6, the CDR3 gives the full variable domain: DSGVTQTPKHLITATGQRVTLRCSPRSGDLSVYWYQQSLDQGLQFLIQYYNGEERAKGNILERFSAQQFPDLHSELNLSSLELGDSALYFCASSVGQVNNSPLHFGNGTRLTVT.

The gene calls are TRBV7-9 and TRBJ1-6; no clear D. This CDR3 spans 13 amino acids. Per the germline V gene, CDR1 is SEHNR and CDR2 is FQNEAQ (reference sequence). Trimming shortened V by 1 base and J by 8 bases, and 6 bases separated the two germline ends. The CDR3 bases are TGTGCCAGCAGCTTAGGTGCAGATTCACCCCTCCACTTT. Translated: CASSLGADSPLHF. Variable domain in full (rest from reference TRBV7-9 and TRBJ1-6): DTGVSQNPRHKITKRGQNVTFRCDPISEHNRLYWYRQTLGQGPEFLTYFQNEAQLEKSRLLSDRFSAERPKGSFSTLEIQRTEQGDSAMYLCASSLGADSPLHFGNGTRLTVT.

Written as DNA, the CDR3 is TGTGCCACTTCCTCAGGGAGGGACGGCAATCAGCCCCAGCATTTT. Translating it yields CATSSGRDGNQPQHF. V usage is TRBV6-5 and J usage is TRBJ1-5; maybe TRBD1 (5 bases). With 10 bases removed from V and 2 bases from J, the gap between germline ends came to 18 bases. The CDR3 totals 15 residues. Germline V gene sequence: CDR1 MNHEY, CDR2 SVGAGI.

This clone appeared a few times. The chain joins TRBV27 to TRBJ2-2; D possibly corresponds to TRBD2 (5 bases). Trimming cost V 5 bases and J 6 bases, with 13 bases left between them. Per the germline V gene, CDR1 is MNHEY and CDR2 is SMNVEV (reference sequence). The CDR3 spans 14 residues. CDR3: CASSPLAGSGELFF. The CDR3 nucleotides are TGTGCCAGCAGTCCCCTCGCGGGCTCCGGGGAGCTGTTTTTT.

The V call is TRBV6-5, the J call TRBJ2-3; 11 positions match TRBD2. Germline V gene data show CDR1 as MNHEY and CDR2 as SVGAGI. The V segment lost 7 bases and the J segment 5 bases; nucleotides outside the gene matches: 8. There are 15 residues in the CDR3. CDR3 in DNA: TGTGCCAGCACGGAGACTAGCGGGAAAGGAGATACGCAGTATTTT. Translating gives CASTETSGKGDTQYF.

V gene TRBV6-5 combines with J gene TRBJ2-5; 9 bases agree with TRBD2. There are 15 residues in the CDR3. J gave up 3 bases and V 10 bases, and 12 bases lay outside the gene matches. Germline V gene sequence: CDR1 MNHEY, CDR2 SVGAGI. CDR3 in amino acids: CATGAAGGLKETQYF. The CDR3 DNA sequence: TGTGCCACCGGGGCGGCGGGGGGGCTCAAAGAGACCCAGTACTTC.

The V and J genes are TRBV5-5 and TRBJ2-7; 8 bases fit TRBD2. This CDR3 has 16 residues. Unmatched junction bases numbered 19, after V lost 7 bases and J lost 7 bases. Germline loops: CDR1 SGHKS, CDR2 YYEKEE (reference sequence). The CDR3 DNA sequence: TGTGCCAGCCGAATAAGCCCCGGGACTAGACTGTTTGAGCAGTACTTC. It specifies CASRISPGTRLFEQYF.

This chain joins TRBV6-4 and TRBJ2-7; possible D gene TRBD1, 5 bases. The CDR3 runs 13 residues. Trimming took off 3 bases at V and 4 bases at J, with 10 bases between the two ends. The germline V gene has CDR1 MRHNA and CDR2 SNTAGT. CDR3 DNA sequence: TGTGCCAGCAGTGAAGACAGACCGTACGAGCAGTACTTC. Amino acid sequence: CASSEDRPYEQYF.

The chain links TRBV28 to TRBJ2-3, with TRBD2 matching 9 bases. The germline V gene encodes CDR1 MDHEN and CDR2 SYDVKM. Losses at the gene ends were 3 bases for V and 5 bases for J; bases not matched to a gene: 6. The CDR3 is 15 amino acids. The CDR3 reads CASSLVAGVGDTQYF. Here the CDR3 DNA reads TGTGCCAGCAGTTTGGTAGCGGGAGTGGGAGATACGCAGTATTTT.

This clone was detected only once. The CDR3 region has the DNA TGTGCCCCCCCCAAGAAGCAGCGGGAGGGAAAAGAGATTAACAATGAGCAGTTCTTC. Translation: CAPPKKQREGKEINNEQFF. The rearrangement links TRBV24-1 to TRBJ2-1, with 10 bases that match TRBD2. Germline V gene sequence: CDR1 KGHDR, CDR2 SFDVKD. The V and J ends lost 12 bases and 5 bases, in that order; junction bases with no gene match: 24. The CDR3 sequence is 19 residues long.

V and J are TRBV15 and TRBJ2-2; 9 bases match TRBD1. Germline CDR1 and CDR2: LNHNV and YYDKDF (reference sequence). Trimming cost V 0 bases and J 6 bases; bases outside gene matches: 17. This CDR3 contains 20 residues. CDR3 sequence: CATSRDQGYLRDRVSGELFF. The CDR3 DNA reads as TGTGCCACCAGCAGAGATCAGGGGTATTTAAGGGACAGGGTATCCGGGGAGCTGTTTTTT. The entire variable domain, with the rest obtained from reference TRBV15 and TRBJ2-2, is as follows: DAMVIQNPRYQVTQFGKPVTLSCSQTLNHNVMYWYQQKSSQAPKLLFHYYDKDFNNEADTPDNFQSRRPNTSFCFLDIRSPGLGDTAMYLCATSRDQGYLRDRVSGELFFGEGSRLTVL.

This clone was recorded once. The chain joins TRBV24-1 to TRBJ2-5; D is unclear. The CDR3 sequence is 14 residues long. Trimming removed 0 bases at V and 5 bases at J, with 9 bases between. Germline V gene lookup returns CDR1 KGHDR and CDR2 SFDVKD. The DNA of the CDR3 is TGTGCCACCAGTGATTTGCACTGCACGGAGACCCAGTACTTC. Its translation is CATSDLHCTETQYF.

V is TRBV9 and J is TRBJ2-5, with D maybe TRBD1 (5 bases). V lost 3 bases and J 5 bases, leaving 20 bases between the germline ends. The CDR3 runs 16 residues. Germline V CDR1 and CDR2: SGDLS, YYNGEE. CDR3 protein: CASSDHDGQGQETQYF. As DNA, the CDR3 is TGTGCCAGCAGCGACCACGATGGGCAGGGCCAGGAGACCCAGTACTTC.

This sequence joins TRBV6-5 and TRBJ1-1, with D unclear. Germline V CDR1 and CDR2: MNHEY, SVGAGI. CDR3 length equals 14 residues. Trimming took 6 bases from V and 1 from J, leaving 12 bases between them. Written as DNA, the CDR3 is TGTGCCAGCAGAACGGGTGCTAAGAACACTGAAGCTTTCTTT. Its translation: CASRTGAKNTEAFF.

V gene TRBV6-5 combines with J gene TRBJ1-2; tentative D call: TRBD1 (5 bases). The CDR3 is made up of 13 amino acids. CDR1 MNHEY and CDR2 SVGAGI come from the germline V gene. The V end lost 7 bases, the J end lost 6 bases, and 15 bases lay between the germline ends. As DNA, the CDR3 is TGTGCCAGCACCCAGCGGGGGAGTGATGGCTACACCTTC. Protein: CASTQRGSDGYTF.

The genes are TRBV6-5 and TRBJ2-4; TRBD1 is a possible D gene (6 bases). The germline V gene encodes CDR1 MNHEY and CDR2 SVGAGI. Trimming took 5 bases from V and 9 from J, leaving 20 bases between them. The CDR3 contains 15 residues. Written as DNA, the CDR3 is TGTGCCAGCAGTCTTCGGGACACCCCCCCAGGCATTCAGTACTTC. Its translation is CASSLRDTPPGIQYF.

The chain is built from TRBV4-2 and TRBJ1-2; unclear D gene. Per germline, CDR1 LGHNA and CDR2 YNFKEQ. Trimming left V 1 base short and J 0 bases short, with 9 bases between. The CDR3 is made up of 15 amino acids. This CDR3 reads CASSQAAGSNYGYTF. The CDR3 DNA sequence: TGTGCCAGCAGCCAAGCAGCCGGGTCTAACTATGGCTACACCTTC.

V usage is TRBV24-1 and J usage is TRBJ2-5, with 10 bases matching TRBD1. The J segment lost 3 bases and the V segment lost 2 bases, leaving 8 bases of the junction unmatched. CDR3 length equals 17 residues. The germline V gene has CDR1 KGHDR and CDR2 SFDVKD. The CDR3 DNA follows: TGTGCCACCAGTGATTGGGGACAGGGGAAGGGCAAAGAGACCCAGTACTTC. Protein product: CATSDWGQGKGKETQYF.